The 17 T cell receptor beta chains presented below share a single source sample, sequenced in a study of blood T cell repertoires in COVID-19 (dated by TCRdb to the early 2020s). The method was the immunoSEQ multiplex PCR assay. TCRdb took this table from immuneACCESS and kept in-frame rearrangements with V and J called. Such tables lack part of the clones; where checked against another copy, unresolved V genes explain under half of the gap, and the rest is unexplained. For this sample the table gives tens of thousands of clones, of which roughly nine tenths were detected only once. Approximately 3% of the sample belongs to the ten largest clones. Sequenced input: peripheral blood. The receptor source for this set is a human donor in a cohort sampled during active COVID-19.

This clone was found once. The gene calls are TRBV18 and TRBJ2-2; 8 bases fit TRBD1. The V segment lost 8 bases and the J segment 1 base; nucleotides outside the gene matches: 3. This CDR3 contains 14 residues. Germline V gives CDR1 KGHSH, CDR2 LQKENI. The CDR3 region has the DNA TGTGCCAGCGGGGACAGGATGAACACCGGGGAGCTGTTTTTT. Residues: CASGDRMNTGELFF.

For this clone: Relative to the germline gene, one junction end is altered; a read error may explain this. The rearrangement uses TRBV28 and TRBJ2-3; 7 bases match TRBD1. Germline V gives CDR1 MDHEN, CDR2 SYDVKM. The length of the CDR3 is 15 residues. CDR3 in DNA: TGTGCCAGCAGTCTAGGGGGCCCAATCGTCGGATTCACGAATTTT. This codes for CASSLGGPIVGFTNF.

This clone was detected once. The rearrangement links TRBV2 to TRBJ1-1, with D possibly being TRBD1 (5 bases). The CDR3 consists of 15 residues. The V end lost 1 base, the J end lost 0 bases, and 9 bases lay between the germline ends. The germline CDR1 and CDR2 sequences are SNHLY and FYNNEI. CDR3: CASSEDRPVNTEAFF. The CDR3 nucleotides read TGTGCCAGCAGTGAAGACAGGCCTGTGAACACTGAAGCTTTCTTT.

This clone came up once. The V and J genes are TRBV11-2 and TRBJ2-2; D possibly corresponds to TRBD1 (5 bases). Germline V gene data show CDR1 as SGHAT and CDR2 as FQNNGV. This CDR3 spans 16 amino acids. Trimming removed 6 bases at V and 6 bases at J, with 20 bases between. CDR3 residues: CASSGSGRVFPGELFF. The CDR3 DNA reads TGTGCCAGCAGTGGGTCAGGGCGCGTCTTCCCCGGGGAGCTGTTTTTT.

CDR3 nucleotides: TGTGCCAGCAGTTCGATGAGGTATCAGCCCCAGCATTTT. Translated: CASSSMRYQPQHF. The chain has TRBV28 and TRBJ1-5; D not certain. The V gene lost 4 bases and the J gene lost 5 bases, with 9 bases spanning the gap. Germline CDR1 and CDR2: MDHEN and SYDVKM. The CDR3 spans 13 residues.

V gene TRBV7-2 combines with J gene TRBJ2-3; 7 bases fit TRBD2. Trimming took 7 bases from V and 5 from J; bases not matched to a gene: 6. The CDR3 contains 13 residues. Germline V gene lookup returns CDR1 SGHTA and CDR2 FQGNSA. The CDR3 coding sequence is TGTGCCAGCAATCAGCGGGGTCTAGATACGCAGTATTTT. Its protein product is CASNQRGLDTQYF.

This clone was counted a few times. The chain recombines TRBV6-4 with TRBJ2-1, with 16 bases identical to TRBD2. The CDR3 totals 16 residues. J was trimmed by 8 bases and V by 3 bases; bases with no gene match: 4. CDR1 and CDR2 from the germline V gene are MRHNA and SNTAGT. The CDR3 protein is CASSEGLAGGHDEQFF. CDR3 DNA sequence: TGTGCCAGCAGTGAGGGACTAGCGGGAGGGCACGATGAGCAGTTCTTC.

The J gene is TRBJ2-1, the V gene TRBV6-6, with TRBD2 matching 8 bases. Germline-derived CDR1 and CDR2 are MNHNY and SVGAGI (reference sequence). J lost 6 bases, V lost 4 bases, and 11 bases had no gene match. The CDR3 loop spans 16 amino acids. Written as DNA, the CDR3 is TGTGCCAGCAGTTCGTCTCGGGGGGGAGGCGGCAATGAGCAGTTCTTC. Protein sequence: CASSSSRGGGGNEQFF.

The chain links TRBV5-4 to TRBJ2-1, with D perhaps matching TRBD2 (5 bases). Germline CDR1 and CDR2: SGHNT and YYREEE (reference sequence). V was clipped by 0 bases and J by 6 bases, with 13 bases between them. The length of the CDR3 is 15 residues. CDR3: CASSLERALGNEQFF. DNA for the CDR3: TGTGCCAGCAGCTTGGAGAGGGCTCTTGGCAATGAGCAGTTCTTC.

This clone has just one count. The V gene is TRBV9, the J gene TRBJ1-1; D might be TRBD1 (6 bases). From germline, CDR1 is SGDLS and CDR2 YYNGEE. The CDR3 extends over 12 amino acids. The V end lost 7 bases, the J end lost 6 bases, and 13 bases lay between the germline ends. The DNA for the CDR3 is TGTGCCAGCGGGGGGGCCGGCGCTGAAGCTTTCTTT. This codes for CASGGAGAEAFF.

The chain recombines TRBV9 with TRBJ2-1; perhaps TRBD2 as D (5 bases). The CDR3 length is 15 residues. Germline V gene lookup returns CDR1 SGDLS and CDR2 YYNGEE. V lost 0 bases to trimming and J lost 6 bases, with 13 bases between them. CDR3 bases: TGTGCCAGCAGCGTAGGAACGGGCGGGTTCAATGAGCAGTTCTTC. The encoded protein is CASSVGTGGFNEQFF.

Written as DNA, the CDR3 is TGTGCCAGCAGCCGAATACAGGGTGTCCCCGGGGAGCTGTTTTTT. Translated: CASSRIQGVPGELFF. The J gene is TRBJ2-2, the V gene TRBV6-2 or TRBV6-3; possible D gene TRBD1, 6 bases. Germline V CDR1 and CDR2: MNHEY, SVGEGT. Deletions cut 6 bases from V and 6 bases from J, with 17 bases between. This CDR3 is built from 15 residues.

CDR3 residues: CASSLTGTYEQYV. CDR3 DNA: TGTGCCAGCAGTTTGACCGGGACCTACGAGCAGTACGTC. The chain carries TRBV6-5 and TRBJ2-7; D perhaps matches TRBD2 (5 bases). Between the trimmed V and J ends, which lost 4 bases and 2 bases, there was a span of 9 bases. Germline values: CDR1 MNHEY, CDR2 SVGAGI. CDR3 length: 13 amino acids.

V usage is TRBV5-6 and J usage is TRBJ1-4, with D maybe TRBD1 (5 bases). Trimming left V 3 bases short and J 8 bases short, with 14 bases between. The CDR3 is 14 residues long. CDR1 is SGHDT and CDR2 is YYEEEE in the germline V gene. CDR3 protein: CASSSRVSDEKLFF. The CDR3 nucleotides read TGTGCCAGCAGCTCCAGGGTGAGCGACGAAAAACTGTTTTTT. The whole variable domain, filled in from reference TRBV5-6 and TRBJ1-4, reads DAGVTQSPTHLIKTRGQQVTLRCSPKSGHDTVSWYQQALGQGPQFIFQYYEEEERQRGNFPDRFSGHQFPNYSSELNVNALLLGDSALYLCASSSRVSDEKLFFGSGTQLSVL.

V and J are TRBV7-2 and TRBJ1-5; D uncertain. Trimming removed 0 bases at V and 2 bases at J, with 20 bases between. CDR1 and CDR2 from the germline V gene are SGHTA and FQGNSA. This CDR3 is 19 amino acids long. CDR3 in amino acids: CASSLAHYVTQGGNQPQHF. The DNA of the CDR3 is TGTGCCAGCAGCTTAGCGCATTACGTGACCCAAGGAGGCAATCAGCCCCAGCATTTT. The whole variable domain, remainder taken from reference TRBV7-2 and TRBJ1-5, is GAGVSQSPSNKVTEKGKDVELRCDPISGHTALYWYRQSLGQGLEFLIYFQGNSAPDKSGLPSDRFSAERTGGSVSTLTIQRTQQEDSAVYLCASSLAHYVTQGGNQPQHFGDGTRLSIL.

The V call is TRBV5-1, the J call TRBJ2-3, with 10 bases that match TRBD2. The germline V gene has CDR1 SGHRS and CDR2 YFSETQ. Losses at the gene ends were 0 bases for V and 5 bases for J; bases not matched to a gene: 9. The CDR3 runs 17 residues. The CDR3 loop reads CASSLVTLAGMVDTQYF. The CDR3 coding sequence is TGCGCCAGCAGCTTGGTTACACTAGCGGGGATGGTAGATACGCAGTATTTT.

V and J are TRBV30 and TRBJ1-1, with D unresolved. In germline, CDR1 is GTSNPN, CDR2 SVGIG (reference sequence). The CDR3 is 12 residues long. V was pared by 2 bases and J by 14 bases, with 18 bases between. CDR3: CAWSQETDRAFF. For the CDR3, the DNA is TGTGCCTGGAGTCAAGAAACCGATCGAGCCTTCTTT.